Shown below are 24 T cell receptor beta chains from a single sample sequenced in a study of cytomegalovirus exposure and HLA in healthy donors. The PCR made use of 60 Vbeta and 13 Jbeta primers. The repertoire was sequenced with immunoSEQ multiplex PCR; TCRdb's copy has only in-frame clones and lacks some. The sample has about 160,000 clones; about four fifths are singletons. Sequences were obtained from PBMCs. Source of these receptors: a male donor in good health and CMV-seronegative.

This clone was found a few times. This rearrangement joins TRBV5-6 to TRBJ2-5; TRBD2 agrees at 12 bases. Unmatched junction bases numbered 5, after V lost 4 bases and J lost 4 bases. Germline assignment: CDR1 SGHDT and CDR2 YYEEEE. The CDR3 extends over 15 amino acids. The CDR3 DNA is TGTGCCAGCAGCACCGGACTAGCGGGATTAGAGACCCAGTACTTC. As protein: CASSTGLAGLETQYF.

The chain carries TRBV25-1 and TRBJ2-6; unclear D gene. Germline V lookup: CDR1 MGHDK, CDR2 SYGVNS. This CDR3 has 17 amino acids. V lost 8 bases and J lost 0, with 17 bases in between. DNA for the CDR3: TGTGCCAGCGGCCGGATCGGCAGGCCCTCTGGGGCCAACGTCCTGACTTTC. This sequence encodes CASGRIGRPSGANVLTF.

This clone was observed a handful of times. One end of the junction is discordant with germline, which a read error may explain. The rearrangement uses TRBV2 and TRBJ1-2; 8 bases map to TRBD1. Looked up from germline, CDR1 is SNHLY and CDR2 is FYNNEI. This CDR3 has 13 residues. CDR3 nucleotide sequence: TGTGCCAGCAGTAACTCGGGACAGGCCCTAGAGGGGTTC. Its translation is CASSNSGQALEGF.

The chain links TRBV19 to TRBJ2-5; D is possibly TRBD2 (6 bases). The germline V gene encodes CDR1 LNHDA and CDR2 SQIVND (reference sequence). The CDR3 extends over 13 amino acids. V was clipped by 6 bases and J by 5 bases, with 13 bases between them. The CDR3 region has the DNA TGTGCCAGTAGCCCCGAGGGGAGGGAGACCCAGTACTTC. This gives the protein CASSPEGRETQYF. The full variable domain, its missing parts supplied by reference TRBV19 and TRBJ2-5, is DGGITQSPKYLFRKEGQNVTLSCEQNLNHDAMYWYRQDPGQGLRLIYYSQIVNDFQKGDIAEGYSVSREKKESFPLTVTSAQKNPTAFYLCASSPEGRETQYFGPGTRLLVL.

The J gene is TRBJ2-3, the V gene TRBV30; D perhaps matches TRBD2 (6 bases). This CDR3 contains 13 residues. V was clipped by 6 bases and J by 6 bases, with 16 bases between them. The germline CDR1 and CDR2 sequences are GTSNPN and SVGIG (reference sequence). The CDR3: CACGLSGGDTQYF. The DNA for the CDR3 is TGTGCCTGCGGACTCAGCGGAGGGGATACGCAGTATTTT.

The chain is built from TRBV4-3 and TRBJ2-7, with 8 bases aligning to TRBD2. This CDR3 region has 14 residues. The V and J ends lost 1 base and 6 bases, in that order; junction bases with no gene match: 5. Germline loops: CDR1 LGHNA, CDR2 YSLEER. This chain's CDR3 is CASSQAGSGAEQYF. The CDR3 DNA follows: TGCGCCAGCAGCCAAGCTGGTAGCGGGGCCGAGCAGTACTTC.

The chain employs TRBV5-4 and TRBJ1-6; no clear D gene. The CDR3 loop spans 15 amino acids. Germline CDR1 reads SGHNT; CDR2 reads YYREEE (reference sequence). V was cut by 2 bases and J by 1 base, with 7 bases left in between. The DNA for the CDR3 is TGTGCCAGCAGCTTAGGCAGGTCCTATAATTCACCCCTCCACTTT. Translation: CASSLGRSYNSPLHF.

This clone was detected only a few times. The chain combines TRBV10-3 with TRBJ2-7; 8 positions match TRBD1. Germline lookup yields CDR1 ENHRY and CDR2 SYGVKD. The V segment lost 7 bases and the J segment 3 bases; nucleotides outside the gene matches: 8. The CDR3 is 14 residues long. CDR3 bases: TGTGCCATCAACCGGGACAGGACCATCTACGAGCAGTACTTC. The encoded protein is CAINRDRTIYEQYF.

This clone has only one observation. The chain links TRBV5-4 to TRBJ2-7; D is perhaps TRBD1 (6 bases). The CDR3 is made up of 13 amino acids. CDR1 is SGHNT and CDR2 is YYREEE in the germline V gene (reference sequence). V dropped 1 base and J dropped 5 bases, with 10 bases sitting between them. CDR3 sequence reads: CASSLSGANEQYF. CDR3 sequence (DNA): TGTGCCAGCAGCTTGTCAGGGGCGAACGAGCAGTACTTC.

This chain links TRBV27 with TRBJ1-2; D might be TRBD1 (6 bases). The V end lost 5 bases, the J end lost 4 bases, and 14 bases lay between the germline ends. The CDR3 has 14 amino acids. Germline assignment: CDR1 MNHEY and CDR2 SMNVEV (reference sequence). The CDR3 spells CASSPAGGSYGYTF. Written as DNA, the CDR3 is TGTGCCAGCAGTCCGGCGGGGGGCAGCTATGGCTACACCTTC.

This chain joins TRBV4-3 and TRBJ1-5; D gene uncertain. Trimming took off 0 bases at V and 15 bases at J, with 12 bases between the two ends. Germline values: CDR1 LGHNA, CDR2 YSLEER. The CDR3 consists of 12 residues. Here the CDR3 reads CASSQDRGTRHF. CDR3 in DNA: TGCGCCAGCAGCCAAGATCGGGGAACCCGGCATTTT.

The genes are TRBV6-1 and TRBJ2-5; 7 nucleotides line up with TRBD2. Trimming cost V 2 bases and J 2 bases; bases outside gene matches: 8. The CDR3 contains 16 residues. Per germline, CDR1 MNHNS and CDR2 SASEGT. The CDR3 loop reads CASSEWVGGTQETQYF. CDR3 coding DNA: TGTGCCAGCAGTGAATGGGTGGGGGGGACTCAAGAGACCCAGTACTTC.

The chain couples TRBV7-3 to TRBJ2-5; 7 positions agree with TRBD2. Germline values: CDR1 SGHTA, CDR2 FQGTGA. Germline trimming cut 3 bases from V and 2 bases from J; bases unmatched to any gene: 0. This CDR3 has 13 residues. CDR3 sequence: CASSLGLQETQYF. The DNA of the CDR3 is TGTGCCAGCAGCTTGGGACTACAAGAGACCCAGTACTTC.

V usage is TRBV19 and J usage is TRBJ1-4, with a possible D match to TRBD1 (5 bases). The CDR3 covers 15 residues. CDR1 is LNHDA and CDR2 is SQIVND in the germline V gene (reference sequence). The V end lost 4 bases, the J end lost 6 bases, and 15 bases lay between the germline ends. CDR3 bases: TGTGCCAGTAGTACCGGGGGAGTCCACGATGAAAAACTGTTTTTT. Protein: CASSTGGVHDEKLFF.

This chain links TRBV13 with TRBJ1-6, with D maybe TRBD1 (6 bases). This CDR3 region has 16 residues. The germline V and J ends were trimmed by 5 bases and 7 bases, with 18 bases remaining between them. CDR1 PRHDT and CDR2 FYEKMQ come from the germline V gene (reference sequence). Here the CDR3 reads CASSGNTGIVNSPLHF. CDR3 coding DNA: TGTGCCAGCAGCGGCAACACAGGGATTGTAAATTCACCCCTCCACTTT.

This clone has only a few counts. The V gene is TRBV27, the J gene TRBJ1-5, with a possible D match to TRBD1 (6 bases). Germline CDR1 MNHEY, CDR2 SMNVEV (reference sequence). V lost 2 bases, J lost 1 base, and 9 bases lay in between. The CDR3 has 15 amino acids. CDR3 residues: CASSLKGVSNQPQHF. CDR3 in DNA: TGTGCCAGCAGTTTAAAGGGGGTCAGCAATCAGCCCCAGCATTTT.

J is TRBJ1-3 and V is TRBV7-6, with 7 bases identical to TRBD1. The junction had 7 bases not matched to a gene; V was cut back by 3 bases and J by 5 bases. CDR1 and CDR2 (germline): SGHVS, FNYEAQ. The CDR3 length is 15 residues. CDR3 DNA sequence: TGTGCCAGCAGCTTGGGATTGACAGGGAGAAACACCATATATTTT. It is translated as CASSLGLTGRNTIYF.

This clone came up a few times. In nucleotides, the CDR3 is TGTGCCAGCAGTGAACAGGGTTCTGGAAACACCATATATTTT. Protein sequence: CASSEQGSGNTIYF. The gene calls are TRBV2 and TRBJ1-3; maybe TRBD1 (5 bases). This CDR3 has 14 residues. The V and J ends lost 2 bases and 1 base respectively, with 6 bases between them. The V gene's germline CDR1 is SNHLY and CDR2 FYNNEI. Supplemented by reference TRBV2 and TRBJ1-3, the full variable domain reads EPEVTQTPSHQVTQMGQEVILRCVPISNHLYFYWYRQILGQKVEFLVSFYNNEISEKSEIFDDQFSVERPDGSNFTLKIRSTKLEDSAMYFCASSEQGSGNTIYFGEGSWLTVV.

The chain recombines TRBV7-9 with TRBJ1-5; possible D gene TRBD1, 5 bases. The germline V gene has CDR1 SEHNR and CDR2 FQNEAQ (reference sequence). Trimming left V 1 base short and J 7 bases short, with 14 bases between. CDR3 length: 15 residues. CDR3 bases: TGTGCCAGCAGCTTAGGGTCGGGGGATGGACAGCCCCAGCATTTT. It translates to CASSLGSGDGQPQHF.

The chain is built from TRBV5-1 and TRBJ2-1, with D possibly TRBD1 on 7 matching bases. Trimming shortened V by 0 bases and J by 9 bases, and 19 bases separated the two germline ends. The CDR3 is made up of 16 amino acids. Per the germline V gene, CDR1 is SGHRS and CDR2 is YFSETQ. The CDR3 bases are TGCGCCAGCAGCTTGGCCAGGGGGGTTTCAGACAGTGAGCAGTTCTTC. It translates to CASSLARGVSDSEQFF.

This rearrangement joins TRBV7-3 to TRBJ1-1; a weak D match, TRBD1 (6 bases). V shed 2 bases and J shed 7 bases, with 17 bases lying between them. Per germline, CDR1 SGHTA and CDR2 FQGTGA. This CDR3 region has 15 residues. In DNA form, the CDR3 reads TGTGCCAGCAGCTTAGCGACAGGACCTCGACGTGAAGCTTTCTTT. Amino acid sequence: CASSLATGPRREAFF.

About this clone: One junction end disagrees with the germline gene, perhaps due to a read error. DNA of the CDR3: TGTGCCAGCAGTGAAGGTGGTTCTAACTATGGCTACCCCTTC. Residues: CASSEGGSNYGYPF. The genes are TRBV6-1 and TRBJ1-2; no clear D gene. This CDR3 contains 14 residues. The V gene's germline CDR1 is MNHNS and CDR2 SASEGT.

The chain couples TRBV15 to TRBJ2-3; D ambiguous. V was cut by 1 base and J by 0 bases, with 8 bases left in between. This CDR3 contains 15 residues. In germline, CDR1 is LNHNV, CDR2 YYDKDF (reference sequence). The CDR3 DNA is TGTGCCACCAGCAGAGTTCGCAGTAGCACAGATACGCAGTATTTT. It translates to CATSRVRSSTDTQYF.

This chain connects TRBV4-3 to TRBJ2-3; possible D gene TRBD2, 5 bases. The germline CDR1 and CDR2 sequences are LGHNA and YSLEER. This CDR3 comprises 15 residues. Trimming took off 0 bases at V and 2 bases at J, with 9 bases between the two ends. CDR3 region: CASSQDPGVTDTQYF. CDR3 nucleotides: TGCGCCAGCAGCCAAGACCCCGGGGTCACAGATACGCAGTATTTT.